This is a list of T cell receptor beta chains from one sample in a study of PD-L1 blockade in urothelial cancer. The method was immunoSEQ multiplex PCR; TCRdb's version includes in-frame clones alone and lacks a portion of them. The table includes fewer than 65,000 clones, approximately 88% detected once. The material was PBMCs, obtained around atezolizumab (anti-PD-L1) treatment. These TCRs come from a woman in her sixties or seventies with urothelial cancer. The CDR3 runs from the conserved cysteine through the conserved F or W. The order of the fields is J gene, D gene, V gene, clone size, CDR3 DNA, CDR3 protein. The D gene is left open where the match is weak. Clone size appears in some rows only: once, few, many, or a class for an expanded clone.

TRBJ1-1	.	TRBV7-3	.	TGTGCCAGCAGCTTCCGTGCGGGGACTGAAGCTTTCTTT	CASSFRAGTEAFF
TRBJ2-7	TRBD1	TRBV27	.	TGTGCCAGCAGTGCGACGGACAGGGGCGAGCAGTACTTC	CASSATDRGEQYF
TRBJ2-5	TRBD1	TRBV6-5	.	TGTGCCAGCAGTCCCACAAACAGGGGGCGTGGGACCCAGTACTTC	CASSPTNRGRGTQYF
TRBJ2-7	TRBD1	TRBV11-1	.	TGTGCCAGCAGCCCCCGGCACCGGGACAGGGCCTCCTACGAGCAGTACTTC	CASSPRHRDRASYEQYF
TRBJ2-1	TRBD1	TRBV28	.	TGTGCCAGCAGTCTACTCGACAGGGGAGCCTACAATGAGCAGTTCTTC	CASSLLDRGAYNEQFF
TRBJ2-7	TRBD2	TRBV18	few	TGTGCCAGCTCACCACTGGGGGGGGAAAAGTACTTC	CASSPLGGEKYF
TRBJ2-7	TRBD1	TRBV6-5	once	TGTGCCAGCAGGAGACTGGACAGGGGATCCTACGAGCAGTACTTC	CASRRLDRGSYEQYF
TRBJ2-1	TRBD2	TRBV28	.	TGTGCCAGCAGTCCCCTTAGCGGGAGCTACAATGAGCAGTTCTTC	CASSPLSGSYNEQFF
TRBJ1-1	.	TRBV7-9	medium-sized	TGTGCCAGCAGCACTCCGGGACAGAACACTGAAGCTTTCTTT	CASSTPGQNTEAFF
TRBJ1-1	TRBD1	TRBV7-9	.	TGTGCCAGCAGTCGATATACAGGGGGGAACACTGAAGCTTTCTTT	CASSRYTGGNTEAFF
TRBJ1-6	.	TRBV7-9	few	TGTGCCAGCAGCTTATCCGGCCTCGGGAGGGGTTCACCCCTCCACTTT	CASSLSGLGRGSPLHF
TRBJ2-1	TRBD1	TRBV6-1	.	TGTGCCAGCAGTGCCTGGGGACAGGGGGCGTCTGAGCAGTTCTTC	CASSAWGQGASEQFF
TRBJ2-5	TRBD2	TRBV5-1	.	TGCGCCAGCAGCTTGTATCTTGCGGGGGGAGGGGAGACCCAGTACTTC	CASSLYLAGGGETQYF
TRBJ2-2	TRBD2	TRBV5-4	.	TGTGCCAGCAGCATAGCGGGGGTGAACACCGGGGAGCTGTTTTTT	CASSIAGVNTGELFF
TRBJ2-3	TRBD2	TRBV19	.	TGTGCCAGTCAAACTAGCGGGGCAACAGATACGCAGTATTTT	CASQTSGATDTQYF
TRBJ2-3	TRBD1	TRBV5-1	.	TGCGCCAGCAGCCCGCGCCGGACAGGGGGAACAGATACGCAGTATTTT	CASSPRRTGGTDTQYF
TRBJ1-1	TRBD1	TRBV7-3	.	TGTGCCAGCAGCCGAACAGGGGGTACCACTGAAGCTTTCTTT	CASSRTGGTTEAFF
TRBJ2-7	TRBD1	TRBV7-2	.	TGTGCCAGCAGCTCTGACAGGGGGATCGACGAGCAGTACTTC	CASSSDRGIDEQYF
TRBJ1-2	.	TRBV2	.	TGTGCCGGGGGGGTAGGGTCACACTATGGCTACACCTTC	CAGGVGSHYGYTF
TRBJ2-1	.	TRBV11-3	.	TGTGCCAGCAGCGCCTCGGGTGAGCAGTTCTTC	CASSASGEQFF
TRBJ2-7	TRBD1	TRBV28	.	TGTGCCAGCAGTGAGCGACAGGGGGCCATTCTCTACGAGCAGTACTTC	CASSERQGAILYEQYF
TRBJ2-3	TRBD2	TRBV9	.	TGTGCCAGCAGCGACGGGACTAGCGCGACCACAGATACGCAGTATTTT	CASSDGTSATTDTQYF
TRBJ2-5	.	TRBV10-3	few	TGTGCCATCAGTGACGACAAGACGTTCCAAGAGACCCAGTACTTC	CAISDDKTFQETQYF
TRBJ2-3	.	TRBV29-1	once	TGCAGCGTCGGGGAACCCACAGATACGCAGTATTTT	CSVGEPTDTQYF
TRBJ2-7	.	TRBV13	.	TGTGCCAGCAGTGGAACTAGGAGGGCTCGAGAGCAGTACTTC	CASSGTRRAREQYF
TRBJ2-7	TRBD2	TRBV29-1	.	TGCAGCGTTGAAGGGCGGGAGGGCCACGAGCAGTACTTC	CSVEGREGHEQYF
TRBJ2-1	.	TRBV4-3	.	TGCGCCAGCAGCCAAGAGGACTACTACAATGAGCAGTTCTTC	CASSQEDYYNEQFF
TRBJ2-5	TRBD2	TRBV5-4	.	TGTGCCAGCAGCCGACTAGCGGGGAATGGTGAGACCCAGTACTTC	CASSRLAGNGETQYF
TRBJ2-2	.	TRBV5-1	.	TGCGCCAGCAGCTTGGTAGCGGCGAACACCGGGGAGCTGTTTTTT	CASSLVAANTGELFF
TRBJ2-7	.	TRBV6-1	.	TGTGCCAGCAACGACAGCCCTCACTACGAGCAGTACTTC	CASNDSPHYEQYF
TRBJ2-7	TRBD1	TRBV15	.	TGTGCCACCAGCATGAGGGGGCCCTACGAGCAGTACTTC	CATSMRGPYEQYF
TRBJ2-5	TRBD2	TRBV7-2	.	TGTGCCAGCAGCGCCGGACTAGCGGGGGGGGAAGAGACCCAGTACTTC	CASSAGLAGGEETQYF
TRBJ2-5	TRBD2	TRBV15	once	TGTGCCACCAGCAGGAACACGGGGGGGGGTAAAGAGACCCAGTACTTC	CATSRNTGGGKETQYF
TRBJ2-7	TRBD1	TRBV5-6	.	TGTGCCAGCAGTTACCCGGGACAGGGGGCGTCCTACGAGCAGTACTTC	CASSYPGQGASYEQYF
TRBJ2-1	.	TRBV7-2	.	TGTGCCAGCAGCTTAGTTGAGGTTAACAATGAGCAGTTCTTC	CASSLVEVNNEQFF
TRBJ2-7	TRBD2	TRBV7-3	once	TGTGCCAGCAGCCCGGGACTAGCCCTGGCCGAGCAGTACTTC	CASSPGLALAEQYF
TRBJ1-2	TRBD1	TRBV7-9	.	TGTGCCAGCAGCTTAGGGCCGGGACAGGGAAACTATGGCTACACCTTC	CASSLGPGQGNYGYTF
TRBJ2-7	.	TRBV7-9	.	TGTGCCAGCAGCGCCGGGACTCCCAGAGCCTACGAGCAGTACTTC	CASSAGTPRAYEQYF
TRBJ2-1	TRBD1	TRBV10-3	.	TGTGCCATCAGTGAGTCGACAGGGGGCTCAGGAGGTGAGCAGTTCTTC	CAISESTGGSGGEQFF
TRBJ1-3	TRBD1	TRBV19	once	TGTGCCAGTAGTATCTCACCGGGACAGGGGAGAAATGGAAACACCATATATTTT	CASSISPGQGRNGNTIYF
TRBJ2-2	TRBD2	TRBV27	.	TGTGCCAGCAGTTTATCGGCGGGACTACCCAACACCGGGGAGCTGTTTTTT	CASSLSAGLPNTGELFF
TRBJ2-3	.	TRBV5-1	.	TGCGCCAGCAGCCCCCGCAGACAGGGCACAGATACGCAGTATTTT	CASSPRRQGTDTQYF
TRBJ2-7	.	TRBV19	.	TGTGCCAGTAGTATAGATGTAAGGGGGAGCTCCTACGAGCAGTACTTC	CASSIDVRGSSYEQYF
TRBJ1-2	TRBD1	TRBV29-1	.	TGCAGCGTTTCGCCGACGGGACAGGGGGCCTATGGCTACACCTTC	CSVSPTGQGAYGYTF
TRBJ2-1	.	TRBV7-2	.	TGTGCCAGCAGCTTAGACTTTTCCTACAATGAGCAGTTCTTC	CASSLDFSYNEQFF
TRBJ2-7	TRBD1	TRBV9	.	TGTGCCAGCAGCTCAGGTGGAGTTGGGACAGGATTCACCTACGAGCAGTACTTC	CASSSGGVGTGFTYEQYF
TRBJ1-5	.	TRBV27	once	TGTGCCAGCAGTTTAAAGGCGGGGGTGACCCAGCATTTT	CASSLKAGVTQHF
TRBJ2-2	TRBD2	TRBV9	.	TGTGCCAGCAGCGTAGTGCTAGCGGGAGGGGGACACCCCGGGGAGCTGTTTTTT	CASSVVLAGGGHPGELFF
TRBJ2-1	TRBD1	TRBV6-5	once	TGTGCCAGCAGTTATCTTGGACAGGGGATGTTTGAGCAGTTCTTC	CASSYLGQGMFEQFF
TRBJ2-5	TRBD2	TRBV28	.	TGTGCCAGCAGTCCAGGACTAGCGGGAGTTGAGACCCAGTACTTC	CASSPGLAGVETQYF
TRBJ1-5	.	TRBV5-6	.	TGTGCCAGCAGTAGACAGCTCAATCAGCCCCAGCATTTT	CASSRQLNQPQHF
TRBJ2-2	TRBD2	TRBV9	few	TGTGCCAGCAGCGTAGTAGGTGGGAGGGGCACCGGGGAGCTGTTTTTT	CASSVVGGRGTGELFF
TRBJ2-3	.	TRBV14	.	TGTGCCAGCAGCCAAGATCGGGGGAAATTCACAGATACGCAGTATTTT	CASSQDRGKFTDTQYF
TRBJ2-7	TRBD1	TRBV7-9	.	TGTGCCAGCACCTCTTTTAGGGGGACAGGCGAGCACGAGCAGTACTTC	CASTSFRGTGEHEQYF
TRBJ1-1	.	TRBV11-3	.	TGTGCCAGCAGCTTGGGGCCGATGAACACTGAAGCTTTCTTT	CASSLGPMNTEAFF
TRBJ1-6	.	TRBV9	.	TGTGCCAGCAGCGGCCCGGGTGGGAATTCACCCCTCCACTTT	CASSGPGGNSPLHF
TRBJ1-1	.	TRBV5-1	few	TGCGCCAGCAGCCGGATCGCCTCGGGCACTGAAGCTTTCTTT	CASSRIASGTEAFF
TRBJ2-1	.	TRBV9	.	TGTGCCAGCGCGACTAGTCCGTCGTTCACTGAGCAGTTCTTC	CASATSPSFTEQFF
TRBJ1-5	.	TRBV11-2	.	TGTGCCAGCAGCTTAACAAGGGGGGGGAATCAGCCCCAGCATTTT	CASSLTRGGNQPQHF
TRBJ2-5	.	TRBV5-1	.	TGCGCCAGCAGCTTGGGTGACGGGGTAGAGACCCAGTACTTC	CASSLGDGVETQYF